The next 24 T cell receptor beta chains were all read from a single sample in a study of identical twins. TCRdb independently ran MiXCR on the 5' RACE reads; one entry per CDR3 protein. The repertoire holds 1,800,000 or so distinct CDR3 sequences, with roughly 35% as singletons. The sequenced sample was cord blood. The origin of the receptors is a newborn girl in good health.

V usage is TRBV28 and J usage is TRBJ2-7; TRBD2 might be the D (6 bases). The V gene's germline CDR1 is MDHEN and CDR2 SYDVKM. The ends were cut back, 6 bases at V and 5 bases at J, with 17 bases in the middle. This CDR3 spans 14 amino acids. CDR3 sequence: CASSLRGLIHEQYF. The CDR3 nucleotides are TGTGCCAGCAGCCTCCGGGGACTCATTCACGAGCAGTACTTC.

The chain carries TRBV5-1 and TRBJ1-2, with D tentatively TRBD1 (6 bases). Trimming removed 1 base at V and 8 bases at J, with 18 bases between. Germline V gene lookup returns CDR1 SGHRS and CDR2 YFSETQ. This CDR3 has 15 amino acids. The CDR3 sequence is CASSLSPGTPGGYTF. CDR3 nucleotides: TGCGCCAGCAGCTTGAGCCCCGGGACACCTGGGGGCTACACCTTC.

The chain has TRBV15 and TRBJ2-1; D gene uncertain. The J call may be faulty, since TRBJ2-7 better matches the DNA end. CDR3 length: 15 amino acids. Germline-derived CDR1 and CDR2 are LNHNV and YYDKDF (reference sequence). The CDR3 coding sequence is TGTGCCACCAGCAGAGATTCCCCCTCCTACAATGAGCAGTACTTC. This codes for CATSRDSPSYNEQYF.

There are a few counts of this clonotype. The chain couples TRBV20-1 to TRBJ2-7; 10 bases agree with TRBD2. Germline V gives CDR1 DFQATT, CDR2 SNEGSKA (reference sequence). Trimming removed 3 bases from V and 3 bases from J; junction bases left unmatched: 8. The length of the CDR3 is 15 residues. Here the CDR3 reads CSARISGGPFYEQYF. CDR3 DNA sequence: TGCAGTGCTAGGATTAGCGGGGGGCCCTTCTACGAGCAGTACTTC.

This clonotype appeared a few times. V gene TRBV7-9 combines with J gene TRBJ2-3, with D perhaps matching TRBD2 (6 bases). With 1 base removed from V and 3 bases from J, the gap between germline ends came to 14 bases. CDR3 length: 16 residues. Germline assignment: CDR1 SEHNR and CDR2 FQNEAQ (reference sequence). CDR3 protein: CASSLEREWQTDTQYF. CDR3 DNA: TGTGCCAGCAGCTTAGAACGGGAGTGGCAGACAGATACGCAGTATTTT.

Worth noting for this clonotype: Just one base apart from a much larger clone, this may be a read error. The genes are TRBV20-1 and TRBJ2-7; 7 positions match TRBD2. Germline V gene sequence: CDR1 DFQATT, CDR2 SNEGSKA (reference sequence). V trimming: 3 bases; J trimming: 4 bases; junction bases outside the gene matches: 6. The CDR3 is made up of 13 amino acids. The CDR3 DNA sequence: TGCAGTGCTAGGACTAGCAGGAGGTACGAGCAGTACTTC. Amino acids: CSARTSRRYEQYF.

The rearrangement joins TRBV21-1 to TRBJ1-1; TRBD1 is taken as the D call from the table, unchecked against the DNA. TRBV21-1 represents a pseudogene. The length of the CDR3 is 17 residues. CDR3 nucleotides: TGTGCCAGCAGCAATTCAGGAGACAGGGGGAAGAACACTGAAGCTTTCTTT. Translated, it gives CASSNSGDRGKNTEAFF.

This clonotype occurred a few times. V usage is TRBV20-1 and J usage is TRBJ2-3, with 7 bases matching TRBD2. The CDR3 sequence is 14 residues long. The V gene's germline CDR1 is DFQATT and CDR2 SNEGSKA (reference sequence). The J segment lost 1 base and the V segment lost 6 bases, leaving 7 bases of the junction unmatched. The CDR3 nucleotides read TGCAGTGCCCGTGGACTAGATCGCACAGATACGCAGTATTTT. Translation: CSARGLDRTDTQYF.

The CDR3 spells CATETGAGANVLTF. The CDR3, as DNA: TGTGCCACCGAAACAGGGGCTGGGGCCAACGTCCTGACTTTC. The chain employs TRBV28 and TRBJ2-6; 7 nucleotides align to TRBD1. V trimming: 10 bases; J trimming: 2 bases; junction bases outside the gene matches: 5. The length of the CDR3 is 14 residues. Germline-derived CDR1 and CDR2 are MDHEN and SYDVKM.

The CDR3 sequence: CASRPLYTGNQPQHF. The DNA of the CDR3 is TGTGCCAGCCGTCCCCTGTATACGGGCAATCAGCCCCAGCATTTT. J is TRBJ1-5 and V is TRBV28; D remains ambiguous. Germline V lookup: CDR1 MDHEN, CDR2 SYDVKM. The ends were cut back, 8 bases at V and 2 bases at J, with 16 bases in the middle. The CDR3 runs 15 residues.

J is TRBJ1-1 and V is TRBV7-2; no clear D gene. CDR3 length: 13 residues. V was shortened by 11 bases and J by 1 base, with 14 bases between the two germline ends. The germline V gene encodes CDR1 SGHTA and CDR2 FQGNSA. Here the CDR3 DNA reads TGTGCCTGCCTGGCGGCCCGGAACACTGAAGCTTTCTTT. This sequence encodes CACLAARNTEAFF.

This clonotype was seen just once. The rearrangement joins TRBV20-1 to TRBJ1-1; maybe TRBD1 (6 bases). This CDR3 region has 15 residues. V dropped 3 bases and J dropped 1 base, with 15 bases sitting between them. From germline, CDR1 is DFQATT and CDR2 SNEGSKA (reference sequence). CDR3: CSARGLGGANTEAFF. CDR3 nucleotides: TGCAGTGCTAGGGGTCTCGGGGGGGCGAACACTGAAGCTTTCTTT.

At least ten counts were recorded for this clonotype. The chain combines TRBV6-5 with TRBJ1-1; D is undetermined. This CDR3 contains 13 residues. Germline V gives CDR1 MNHEY, CDR2 SVGAGI. V lost 6 bases, J lost 1 base, and 9 bases lay in between. The CDR3 protein is CASSLLRNTEAFF. Written as DNA, the CDR3 is TGTGCCAGCAGCCTCCTCAGGAACACTGAAGCTTTCTTT.

This clonotype was found a few times. The V call is TRBV7-9, the J call TRBJ2-5; D is perhaps TRBD1 or TRBD2 (5 bases each). The end of the DNA aligns better with TRBJ2-7, so the J call may be wrong. The CDR3 totals 15 residues. CDR1 and CDR2 (germline): SEHNR, FQNEAQ (reference sequence). In DNA, the CDR3 is TGTGCCAGCAGCTCCGAGTACTTGGGGGACTACGAGCAGTACTTC. This encodes CASSSEYLGDYEQYF.

This clonotype was seen more than once but under ten times. The V gene is TRBV3-1, the J gene TRBJ1-2; no clear D. The V end lost 0 bases, the J end lost 8 bases, and 19 bases lay between the germline ends. The CDR3 length is 16 residues. Germline-derived CDR1 and CDR2 are LGHDT and YNNKEL (reference sequence). CDR3 in DNA: TGTGCCAGCAGCCAAGATCTCCGACGTCCCCGGGCGGGCTACACCTTC. It encodes CASSQDLRRPRAGYTF.

V is TRBV12-3 or TRBV12-4 and J is TRBJ2-1; D remains ambiguous. The CDR3 is 15 residues long. V was trimmed by 3 bases and J by 8 bases, leaving 17 bases between them. CDR3: CASSFFDLRFDEQFF. CDR3 coding DNA: TGTGCCAGCAGTTTTTTTGATTTGCGGTTCGATGAGCAGTTCTTC.

This clonotype was counted ten times or more. The V call is TRBV5-1, the J call TRBJ2-5, with 7 positions matching TRBD1. The CDR3 sequence is 15 residues long. Looked up from germline, CDR1 is SGHRS and CDR2 is YFSETQ. The V gene end was trimmed by 4 bases and the J gene end by 3 bases; junction bases not matched to a gene: 9. CDR3 sequence: CASSVLWDSKETQYF. The CDR3 DNA sequence: TGCGCCAGCAGCGTCCTTTGGGACAGTAAAGAGACCCAGTACTTC. Full variable domain (missing parts from reference TRBV5-1 and TRBJ2-5): KAGVTQTPRYLIKTRGQQVTLSCSPISGHRSVSWYQQTPGQGLQFLFEYFSETQRNKGNFPGRFSGRQFSNSRSEMNVSTLELGDSALYLCASSVLWDSKETQYFGPGTRLLVL.

The genes are TRBV3-1 and TRBJ2-3; 8 positions match TRBD1. CDR3 length: 16 amino acids. CDR1 and CDR2 (germline): LGHDT, YNNKEL (reference sequence). V was clipped by 7 bases and J by 2 bases; unmatched bases: 11. The CDR3 DNA sequence: TGTGCCAGCACCCCAAGGCAGGGGGCGCCCACAGATACGCAGTATTTT. Translation: CASTPRQGAPTDTQYF.

The chain employs TRBV6-5 and TRBJ2-1, with D hard to call. The V and J ends lost 2 bases and 7 bases respectively, with 21 bases between them. The CDR3 consists of 17 residues. CDR1 MNHEY and CDR2 SVGAGI come from the germline V gene. CDR3 in amino acids: CASSYALSNPLLNEQFF. The CDR3 coding sequence is TGTGCCAGCAGTTACGCCCTTTCGAACCCGCTCCTGAATGAGCAGTTCTTC.

CDR3 protein: CATIPSSGRDTQYF. CDR3 in DNA: TGTGCCACTATACCCTCTAGCGGGAGAGATACGCAGTATTTT. J is TRBJ2-3 and V is TRBV10-3, with 10 bases matching TRBD2. With 10 bases clipped from V and 5 bases from J, the junction kept 9 bases outside the gene matches. The germline CDR1 and CDR2 sequences are ENHRY and SYGVKD. This CDR3 has 14 residues.

This clonotype was observed a handful of times. The genes are TRBV3-1 and TRBJ2-1, with 9 bases aligning to TRBD2. Germline V gene sequence: CDR1 LGHDT, CDR2 YNNKEL (reference sequence). This CDR3 comprises 18 residues. V shed 1 base and J 4 bases; nucleotides not matched to a gene: 11. The CDR3 spells CASSQAVASGIGYNEQFF. The CDR3 coding sequence is TGTGCCAGCAGCCAAGCTGTCGCTAGCGGGATTGGGTACAATGAGCAGTTCTTC.

This clonotype was counted only a few times. The rearrangement links TRBV28 to TRBJ1-6; D gene unclear. Germline loops: CDR1 MDHEN, CDR2 SYDVKM. The CDR3 sequence is 15 residues long. V gave up 2 bases and J gave up 9 bases, with 14 bases separating them. The CDR3: CASSLAGVFGSPLHF. In DNA form, the CDR3 reads TGTGCCAGCAGTTTAGCAGGCGTCTTCGGTTCACCCCTCCACTTT.

The chain joins TRBV11-3 to TRBJ2-1; 8 bases fit TRBD2. V trimming: 4 bases; J trimming: 0 bases; junction bases outside the gene matches: 8. The length of the CDR3 is 17 residues. Germline CDR1 SGHNT, CDR2 YENEEA. CDR3 nucleotides: TGTGCCAGCAGCTCACTAACCGGGACTAGCTCCTACAATGAGCAGTTCTTC. This codes for CASSSLTGTSSYNEQFF.

The table lists this clonotype with a few counts. This chain links TRBV27 with TRBJ2-5, with D perhaps matching TRBD2 (5 bases). The end of the DNA is better explained by TRBJ2-7, so the J call may be wrong. The germline CDR1 and CDR2 sequences are MNHEY and SMNVEV (reference sequence). This CDR3 has 15 residues. The CDR3, as DNA: TGTGCCAGCAGTTCACCGAACAAGGGAGTCTACGAGCAGTACTTC. Translation: CASSSPNKGVYEQYF.